Following are 26 T cell receptor beta chains from one sample sequenced in a study of shared clonotypes between healthy human individuals. Sequencing was performed with immunoSEQ multiplex PCR; in TCRdb, only in-frame clones are kept and a portion is missing. The repertoire holds about 680,000 clones, with 72% as singletons. The sample comprised memory CD4+ T cells sorted from blood. Subset defined: CD45RA-negative fraction. Receptor source: a woman younger than 45 in good health.

In DNA form, the CDR3 reads TGTGCCAGCAGTTCGACGACTAGCCCTCTGCGTGAGCAGTTCTTC. Protein product: CASSSTTSPLREQFF. V is TRBV28 and J is TRBJ2-1, with 7 bases lining up with TRBD2. This CDR3 has 15 amino acids. Germline lookup yields CDR1 MDHEN and CDR2 SYDVKM. J was trimmed by 9 bases and V by 4 bases; bases with no gene match: 12.

The rearrangement uses TRBV28 and TRBJ2-7; D is perhaps TRBD2 (5 bases). The V end lost 6 bases, the J end lost 2 bases, and 14 bases lay between the germline ends. Germline V gene sequence: CDR1 MDHEN, CDR2 SYDVKM. CDR3 length: 14 amino acids. The CDR3 loop reads CASSPGNYAYEQYF. The CDR3 region has the DNA TGTGCCAGCAGCCCCGGGAACTATGCCTACGAGCAGTACTTC. The full variable domain, in which reference TRBV28 and TRBJ2-7 provide the parts outside the CDR3, is DVKVTQSSRYLVKRTGEKVFLECVQDMDHENMFWYRQDPGLGLRLIYFSYDVKMKEKGDIPEGYSVSREKKERFSLILESASTNQTSMYLCASSPGNYAYEQYFGPGTRLTVT.

This clone was recorded once. The rearrangement links TRBV19 to TRBJ2-7; D assignment may be TRBD1 or TRBD2 (5 bases each). Germline CDR1 is LNHDA and CDR2 is SQIVND (reference sequence). This CDR3 spans 16 amino acids. V gave up 4 bases and J gave up 0 bases, with 16 bases separating them. CDR3 amino acids: CASSRGYGRSSYEQYF. CDR3 sequence (DNA): TGTGCCAGTAGTAGGGGGTATGGCAGGAGCTCCTACGAGCAGTACTTC.

The rearrangement uses TRBV9 and TRBJ1-2, with TRBD1 matching 8 bases. V lost 4 bases to trimming and J lost 4 bases; unmatched junction nucleotides: 6. The CDR3 sequence is 14 residues long. Germline CDR1 and CDR2: SGDLS and YYNGEE. CDR3 sequence: CASSYGQGSYGYTF. The CDR3 DNA reads TGTGCCAGCAGCTACGGACAGGGCTCCTATGGCTACACCTTC.

This rearrangement joins TRBV10-3 to TRBJ2-7; 7 bases agree with TRBD2. With 4 bases clipped from V and 5 bases from J, the junction kept 8 bases outside the gene matches. This CDR3 contains 14 residues. CDR1 is ENHRY, CDR2 SYGVKD, per germline. The CDR3 region has the DNA TGTGCCATCAGTGGCCTGGGAGCGGGGAACGAGCAGTACTTC. Protein: CAISGLGAGNEQYF.

This clone has a count of ten or more. The rearrangement uses TRBV10-1 and TRBJ1-4; D gene ambiguous. This CDR3 is 13 amino acids long. Germline CDR1 is WNHNN and CDR2 is SYGVQD (reference sequence). Trimming stripped 3 bases from V and 7 bases from J, with 9 bases between. CDR3 coding DNA: TGCGCCAGCAGTGATAGGGCGGTTGAAAAACTGTTTTTT. It codes for CASSDRAVEKLFF.

V and J are TRBV19 and TRBJ1-5; TRBD1 matches at 8 bases. This CDR3 has 13 residues. Per germline, CDR1 LNHDA and CDR2 SQIVND (reference sequence). V shed 5 bases, J shed 7 bases, and the junction held 4 bases outside the gene matches. The CDR3 DNA is TGTGCCAGTAGTTCCAGGGGGCCCCAGCCCCAGCATTTT. This sequence encodes CASSSRGPQPQHF.

This clone was observed a handful of times. This sample also contains other DNA sequences that code for the same CDR3. The J gene is TRBJ2-5, the V gene TRBV6-5, with 11 bases matching TRBD2. CDR3 length: 15 amino acids. V gave up 6 bases and J gave up 2 bases; unmatched junction bases: 5. Germline-derived CDR1 and CDR2 are MNHEY and SVGAGI. The CDR3 here is CASSPGTSGQETQYF. The CDR3 region has the DNA TGTGCCAGCAGCCCCGGGACTAGCGGACAAGAGACCCAGTACTTC.

This CDR3 is CATSNYLNTEAFF. In DNA, the CDR3 is TGTGCCACCAGCAACTACTTGAACACTGAAGCTTTCTTT. J is TRBJ1-1 and V is TRBV15; D ambiguous. The germline V gene has CDR1 LNHNV and CDR2 YYDKDF (reference sequence). The V and J ends lost 4 bases and 0 bases respectively, with 6 bases between them. The CDR3 is made up of 13 amino acids.

J is TRBJ2-3 and V is TRBV9; D possibly uses TRBD1 or TRBD2 (5 bases each). Germline-derived CDR1 and CDR2 are SGDLS and YYNGEE. This CDR3 is built from 16 residues. The germline V and J ends were trimmed by 2 bases and 0 bases, with 13 bases remaining between them. Here the CDR3 reads CASSVGGLTSTDTQYF. The CDR3 DNA reads TGTGCCAGCAGCGTTGGGGGTTTGACTAGCACAGATACGCAGTATTTT. Based on the CDR3 plus reference TRBV9 and TRBJ2-3, the full variable domain is DSGVTQTPKHLITATGQRVTLRCSPRSGDLSVYWYQQSLDQGLQFLIQYYNGEERAKGNILERFSAQQFPDLHSELNLSSLELGDSALYFCASSVGGLTSTDTQYFGPGTRLTVL.

The chain has TRBV2 and TRBJ1-5, with D possibly matching TRBD1 (5 bases). Germline CDR1 SNHLY, CDR2 FYNNEI. V lost 2 bases and J lost 2, with 10 bases in between. The CDR3 sequence is 15 residues long. CDR3 coding DNA: TGTGCCAGCAGTGAACGGCGAGGGGGCAATCAGCCCCAGCATTTT. This gives the protein CASSERRGGNQPQHF.

This chain uses TRBV5-6 with TRBJ2-2, with a tentative D call TRBD1 (6 bases). Germline values: CDR1 SGHDT, CDR2 YYEEEE. This CDR3 is 13 amino acids long. The V and J ends lost 3 bases and 6 bases respectively, with 9 bases between them. CDR3 region: CASSWGQSGELFF. The CDR3 DNA reads as TGTGCCAGCAGCTGGGGGCAGTCCGGGGAGCTGTTTTTT. Drawing the rest from reference TRBV5-6 and TRBJ2-2, the complete variable domain is DAGVTQSPTHLIKTRGQQVTLRCSPKSGHDTVSWYQQALGQGPQFIFQYYEEEERQRGNFPDRFSGHQFPNYSSELNVNALLLGDSALYLCASSWGQSGELFFGEGSRLTVL.

The chain carries TRBV9 and TRBJ2-7; D is ambiguous. The V gene's germline CDR1 is SGDLS and CDR2 YYNGEE. The V gene lost 2 bases and the J gene lost 6 bases, with 18 bases spanning the gap. The CDR3 length is 15 residues. In DNA form, the CDR3 reads TGTGCCAGCAGCGTGAGAACTCCTCTGTCGGCCGAGCAGTACTTC. Translating gives CASSVRTPLSAEQYF.

CDR3 DNA sequence: TGTGCCAGTAGTATCCAGCGGTCATACAATGAGCAGTTCTTC. Translated: CASSIQRSYNEQFF. V is TRBV19 and J is TRBJ2-1; the D gene is possibly TRBD2 (5 bases). V dropped 3 bases and J dropped 4 bases, with 10 bases sitting between them. Germline V gene lookup returns CDR1 LNHDA and CDR2 SQIVND (reference sequence). This CDR3 region has 14 residues.

The chain recombines TRBV6-6 with TRBJ2-3, with 9 positions matching TRBD2. Losses at the gene ends were 5 bases for V and 4 bases for J; bases not matched to a gene: 10. The CDR3 contains 16 residues. Germline V lookup: CDR1 MNHNY, CDR2 SVGAGI (reference sequence). This CDR3 is CASSPWREGGPDTQYF. The CDR3 DNA reads as TGTGCCAGCAGTCCCTGGCGGGAGGGGGGGCCAGATACGCAGTATTTT.

The rearrangement uses TRBV5-8 and TRBJ1-1, with D hard to call. The CDR3 extends over 14 amino acids. Between the trimmed V and J ends, which lost 0 bases and 5 bases, there was a span of 11 bases. Germline V lookup: CDR1 SGHTS, CDR2 YDEGEE. In nucleotides, the CDR3 is TGTGCCAGCAGCTTGGACTCGTGGGTAACTGAAGCTTTCTTT. It encodes CASSLDSWVTEAFF.

This clone was found a few times. The rearrangement links TRBV27 to TRBJ1-2, with a weak D call TRBD1 (5 bases). The CDR3 covers 14 residues. The germline CDR1 and CDR2 sequences are MNHEY and SMNVEV (reference sequence). V was shortened by 3 bases and J by 8 bases, with 16 bases between the two germline ends. CDR3 sequence reads: CASSFRDDRRGYTF. CDR3 nucleotides: TGTGCCAGCAGTTTCCGGGACGACCGTCGGGGCTACACCTTC.

CDR3 in amino acids: CSVFHEKLFF. The CDR3 DNA reads TGCAGCGTTTTCCATGAAAAACTGTTTTTT. The chain joins TRBV29-1 to TRBJ1-4; D is unresolved. Germline CDR1 SQVTM, CDR2 ANQGSEA. The CDR3 length is 10 residues. The V gene lost 5 bases and the J gene lost 6 bases, with 4 bases spanning the gap.

The chain carries TRBV5-6 and TRBJ1-4; unclear D gene. This CDR3 spans 12 amino acids. V was cut by 0 bases and J by 8 bases, with 5 bases left in between. Germline CDR1 SGHDT, CDR2 YYEEEE. The CDR3 spells CASSLGEEKLFF. The DNA for the CDR3 is TGTGCCAGCAGCTTGGGGGAGGAAAAACTGTTTTTT.

Concerning this clone itself: The sample carries other DNA sequences with the same CDR3. J is TRBJ2-7 and V is TRBV7-8; perhaps TRBD2 as D (6 bases). V was trimmed by 3 bases and J by 3 bases, leaving 6 bases between them. CDR1 and CDR2 from the germline V gene are SGHVS and FQNEAQ. This CDR3 comprises 12 residues. This CDR3 reads CASSLRDYEQYF. CDR3 sequence (DNA): TGTGCCAGCAGCTTGCGGGACTACGAGCAGTACTTC.

A remark on this clone: Other DNA sequences in the sample encode the same CDR3. This chain uses TRBV5-1 with TRBJ1-1; D not resolved. V lost 5 bases and J lost 1, with 9 bases in between. CDR3 length: 13 residues. Germline assignment: CDR1 SGHRS and CDR2 YFSETQ. CDR3 nucleotides: TGCGCCAGCAGTATCGACGGGAACACTGAAGCTTTCTTT. Translated: CASSIDGNTEAFF.

CDR3 coding DNA: TGTGCCAGCAGTTCGGCGTCCGCCCGGTCCAGGGAAAAACTGTTTTTT. Translation gives CASSSASARSREKLFF. The chain employs TRBV28 and TRBJ1-4; no clear D gene. Germline-derived CDR1 and CDR2 are MDHEN and SYDVKM. The CDR3 length is 16 residues. Trimming shortened V by 4 bases and J by 8 bases, and 20 bases separated the two germline ends.

The chain uses TRBV7-2 and TRBJ2-7; 7 bases are a match to TRBD2. The CDR3 consists of 14 residues. The J segment lost 9 bases and the V segment lost 5 bases, leaving 13 bases of the junction unmatched. The V gene's germline CDR1 is SGHTA and CDR2 FQGNSA. The CDR3 DNA follows: TGTGCCAGCAGCACCCAGCGGGACTCCTTCGCGCAGTACTTC. Protein product: CASSTQRDSFAQYF.

V is TRBV7-8 and J is TRBJ1-1; D is uncertain. There are 16 residues in the CDR3. Germline CDR1 is SGHVS and CDR2 is FQNEAQ. Between the trimmed V and J ends, which lost 1 base and 1 base, there was a span of 13 bases. Here the CDR3 DNA reads TGTGCCAGCAGCTTAGTAGGCAGGCGAACGAACACTGAAGCTTTCTTT. Translating it yields CASSLVGRRTNTEAFF.

The count of this clone is one. J is TRBJ2-7 and V is TRBV10-3; TRBD1 is a possible D gene (6 bases). Germline CDR1 ENHRY, CDR2 SYGVKD. The V end was cut by 3 bases, the J end by 6 bases, with 6 bases between. This CDR3 is 11 amino acids long. The CDR3 DNA follows: TGTGCCATCAGTGAAGGGGGCGAGCAGTACTTC. This gives the protein CAISEGGEQYF.

The genes are TRBV6-5 and TRBJ2-7; 10 nucleotides agree with TRBD2. This CDR3 comprises 14 residues. J lost 5 bases, V lost 1 base, and 2 bases had no gene match. The germline gives CDR1 MNHEY, CDR2 SVGAGI. In DNA, the CDR3 is TGTGCCAGCAGTTACTACGGACTAGCGGACGAGCAGTACTTC. Protein sequence: CASSYYGLADEQYF.